One TCR beta chain is described in this entry. The data were obtained in a study of blood T cell repertoires in COVID-19. Study context: There were acute and convalescent COVID-19 samples, and they came from the United States, Italy and Spain. PBMCs, B-cell-depleted T cells, or T cells provided the cDNA or gDNA that made up the material.

Study processing details: The assay estimated nucleated cells by amplifying reference gene primers. Measured with immunoSEQ multiplex PCR; TCRdb has only the in-frame clones, and not every one. Clonal size and the V and J genes are those of that table, whereas D and trimming came from the DNA. The data show 120,000 to 150,000 clones, around 81% seen once. V was pared by 4 bases and J by 7 bases, with 13 bases of the junction left unmatched. In germline, CDR1 is MDHEN, CDR2 SYDVKM. The CDR3 is 17 residues long. The clonotype originates from a woman aged 40 to 49 with active or convalescent COVID-19. Sequencing was carried out using peripheral blood. The chain has TRBV28 and TRBJ2-7, with TRBD2 matching over 13 bases. The CDR3 loop reads CASSSLGLAGVEGEQYF. As DNA, the CDR3 is TGTGCCAGCAGTTCCCTCGGACTAGCGGGGGTAGAGGGTGAGCAGTACTTC.